The source of this TCR beta chain is a study of Graves' ophthalmopathy and Graves' hyperthyroidism. Germline loops: CDR1 SGHTA, CDR2 FQGNSA. Trimming cost V 2 bases and J 6 bases, with 19 bases left between them. CDR3 length: 17 residues. Amplified TCR beta CDR3 regions were obtained using RNA transcripts as template. The first-round RT-PCR employed HTBI primers together with the Qiagen OneStep RT-PCR kit. A multiplex PCR was then performed as the second round. TCRdb re-called the multiplex PCR reads with MiXCR, one entry per CDR3 protein. In the table there are 580,000 or so distinct CDR3 sequences, about 40% of which are singletons. Study-level findings and limits: The authors also found most expanded thyroid clonotypes above 0.001 frequency in blood. Researchers report that a 13-signature model separated ophthalmopathy from stable hyperthyroidism, posting roughly 90% sensitivity and roughly 81% specificity.

As to this clonotype: What it binds is not known.

Other autoimmune diseases, uncontrolled infections, pregnancy or lactation excluded patients from enrollment. This TCR was recovered from an adult man with Graves' hyperthyroidism. The rearrangement joins TRBV7-2 to TRBJ2-2; D unclear. The sample comprised peripheral blood or thyroid tissue (not recorded which). CDR3 residues: CASSLRSLGSESGELFF. The CDR3 nucleotides read TGTGCCAGCAGCTTAAGAAGTTTGGGGTCCGAATCCGGGGAGCTGTTTTTT.